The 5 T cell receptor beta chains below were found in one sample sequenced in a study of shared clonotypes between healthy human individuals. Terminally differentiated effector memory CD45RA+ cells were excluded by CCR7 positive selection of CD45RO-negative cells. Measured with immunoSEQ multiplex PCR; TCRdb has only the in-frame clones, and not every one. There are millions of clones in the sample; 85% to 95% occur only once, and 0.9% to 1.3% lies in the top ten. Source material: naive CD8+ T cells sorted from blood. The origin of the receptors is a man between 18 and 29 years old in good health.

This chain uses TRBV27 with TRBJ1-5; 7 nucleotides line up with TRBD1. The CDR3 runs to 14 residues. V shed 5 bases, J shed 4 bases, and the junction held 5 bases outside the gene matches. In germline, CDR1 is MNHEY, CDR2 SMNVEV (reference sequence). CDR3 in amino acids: CASSKGQTNQPQHF. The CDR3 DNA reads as TGTGCCAGCAGTAAGGGACAGACTAATCAGCCCCAGCATTTT.

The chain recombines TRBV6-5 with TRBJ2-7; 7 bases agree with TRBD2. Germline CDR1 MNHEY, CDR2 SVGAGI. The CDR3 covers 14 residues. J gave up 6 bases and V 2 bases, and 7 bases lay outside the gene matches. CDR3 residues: CASSYERGGFEQYF. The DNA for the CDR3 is TGTGCCAGCAGTTACGAAAGGGGAGGGTTCGAGCAGTACTTC.

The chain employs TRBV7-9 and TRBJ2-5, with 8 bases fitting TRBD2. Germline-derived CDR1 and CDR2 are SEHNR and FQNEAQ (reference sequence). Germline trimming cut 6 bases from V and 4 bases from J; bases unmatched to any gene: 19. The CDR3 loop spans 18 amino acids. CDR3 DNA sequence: TGTGCCAGCAGGGAAGGGGTTGCGGGGGGACCCACTCGAGAGACCCAGTACTTC. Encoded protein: CASREGVAGGPTRETQYF.

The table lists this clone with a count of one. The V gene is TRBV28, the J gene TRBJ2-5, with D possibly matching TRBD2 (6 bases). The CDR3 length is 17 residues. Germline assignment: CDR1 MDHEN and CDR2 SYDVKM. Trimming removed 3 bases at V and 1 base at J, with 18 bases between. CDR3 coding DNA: TGTGCCAGCAGTTTTATTGGAGGGGCGCCTGCCCAAGAGACCCAGTACTTC. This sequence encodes CASSFIGGAPAQETQYF.

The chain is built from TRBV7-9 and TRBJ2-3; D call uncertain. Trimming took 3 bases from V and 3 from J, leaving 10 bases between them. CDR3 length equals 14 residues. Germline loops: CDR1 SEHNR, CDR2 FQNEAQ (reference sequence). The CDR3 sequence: CASSFWGSTDTQYF. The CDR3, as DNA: TGTGCCAGCAGCTTCTGGGGTTCAACAGATACGCAGTATTTT.